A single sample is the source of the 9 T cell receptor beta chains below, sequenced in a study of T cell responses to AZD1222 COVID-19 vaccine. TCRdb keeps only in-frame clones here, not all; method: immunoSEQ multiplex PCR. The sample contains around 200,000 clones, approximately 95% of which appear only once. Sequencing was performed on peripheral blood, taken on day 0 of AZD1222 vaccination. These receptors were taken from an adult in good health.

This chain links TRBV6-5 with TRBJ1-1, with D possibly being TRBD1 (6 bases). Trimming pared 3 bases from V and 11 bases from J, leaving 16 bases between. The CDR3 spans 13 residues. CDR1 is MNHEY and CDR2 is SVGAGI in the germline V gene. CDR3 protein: CASSYHTGTIAFF. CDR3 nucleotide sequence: TGTGCCAGCAGTTATCATACAGGGACTATTGCTTTCTTT.

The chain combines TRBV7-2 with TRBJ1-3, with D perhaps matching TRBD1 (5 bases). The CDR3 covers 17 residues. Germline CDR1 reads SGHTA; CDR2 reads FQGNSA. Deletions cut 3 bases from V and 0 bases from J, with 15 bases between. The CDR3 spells CASSLTAMLSSGNTIYF. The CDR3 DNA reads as TGTGCCAGCAGCTTGACAGCCATGCTCAGCTCTGGAAACACCATATATTTT.

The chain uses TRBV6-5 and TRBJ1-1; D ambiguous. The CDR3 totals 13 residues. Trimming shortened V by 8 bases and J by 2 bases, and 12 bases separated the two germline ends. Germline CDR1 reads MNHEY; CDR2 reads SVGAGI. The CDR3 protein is CASSTAVNTEAFF. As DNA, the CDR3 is TGTGCCAGCTCAACGGCGGTAAACACTGAAGCTTTCTTT.

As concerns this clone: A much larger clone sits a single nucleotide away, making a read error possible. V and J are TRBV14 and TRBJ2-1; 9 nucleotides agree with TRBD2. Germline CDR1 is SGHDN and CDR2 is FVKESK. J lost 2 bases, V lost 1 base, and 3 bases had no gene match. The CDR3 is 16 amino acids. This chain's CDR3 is CASSQASGKPYNEQFF. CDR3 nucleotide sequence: TGTGCCAGCAGCCAAGCTAGCGGGAAACCCTACAATGAGCAGTTCTTC.

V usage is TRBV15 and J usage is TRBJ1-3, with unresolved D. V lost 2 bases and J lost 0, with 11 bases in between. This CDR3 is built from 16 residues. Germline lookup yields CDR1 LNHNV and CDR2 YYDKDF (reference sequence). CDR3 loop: CATSRSRTSSGNTIYF. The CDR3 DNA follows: TGTGCCACCAGCAGATCCCGGACCAGCTCTGGAAACACCATATATTTT.

The CDR3 spells CASSVVLGQGLRNEQFF. The CDR3 nucleotides read TGTGCCAGCAGCGTAGTTCTGGGACAGGGTCTGAGGAATGAGCAGTTCTTC. This chain uses TRBV9 with TRBJ2-1, with 9 bases fitting TRBD1. With 0 bases clipped from V and 7 bases from J, the junction kept 11 bases outside the gene matches. Germline assignment: CDR1 SGDLS and CDR2 YYNGEE. The CDR3 is 17 amino acids.

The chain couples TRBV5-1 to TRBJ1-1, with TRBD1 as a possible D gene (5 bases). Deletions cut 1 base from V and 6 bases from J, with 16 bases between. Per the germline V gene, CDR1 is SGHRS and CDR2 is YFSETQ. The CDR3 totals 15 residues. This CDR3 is CASSLNGGAGAEAFF. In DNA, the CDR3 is TGCGCCAGCAGCTTGAATGGAGGGGCAGGAGCTGAAGCTTTCTTT.

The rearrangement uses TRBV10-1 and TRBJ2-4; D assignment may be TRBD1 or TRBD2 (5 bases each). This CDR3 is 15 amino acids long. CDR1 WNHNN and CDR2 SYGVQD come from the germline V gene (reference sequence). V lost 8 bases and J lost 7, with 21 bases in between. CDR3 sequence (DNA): TGCGCCAGCGGAACTCAACGGGGCCCCGGTAACATTCAGTACTTC. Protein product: CASGTQRGPGNIQYF.

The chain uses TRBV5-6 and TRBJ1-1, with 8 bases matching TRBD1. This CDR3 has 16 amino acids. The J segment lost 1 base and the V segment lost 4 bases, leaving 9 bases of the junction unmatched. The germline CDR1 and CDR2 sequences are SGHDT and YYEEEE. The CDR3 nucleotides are TGTGCCAGCAGCCACTGGACAGGGAATAAGAACACTGAAGCTTTCTTT. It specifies CASSHWTGNKNTEAFF.